This T cell receptor (beta chain) was sequenced for a study of tumor-infiltrating lymphocytes in primary liver carcinoma. For the study at large: The cohort included men and women aged 30 to 69 years. Staging placed the tumors at T1-T3 N0M0, and they measured roughly 4.2 to 11 cm across. Study conclusions and caveats: The difference in top-250-clone fraction between tumors and blood was significant, favoring tumors (p = 0.039).

CDR1 and CDR2 (germline): MNHNY, SVGAGI (reference sequence). The CDR3 extends over 14 amino acids. V dropped 10 bases and J dropped 4; count of bases not matched to a gene: 10. RNA was extracted from whole blood without cell sorting, alongside germline DNA. Every patient had chronic HBV infection and was treatment-naive. As to this clonotype: As yet, its antigen is unknown. A much larger clone sits a single nucleotide away, making a read error possible.

A primer matching the constant region was used to make TCR beta cDNA from approximately 520 ng of total RNA. Library construction for TCR beta comprised three nested multiplex PCR rounds performed with slightly modified ARM-PCR. In the first two PCR rounds, TRBV1-TRBV30 forward primers were paired with a C-beta reverse primer, and each round lasted about 9 cycles. TCRdb re-called the multiplex PCR reads with MiXCR, one entry per CDR3 protein. The sample has about 350,000 distinct CDR3 sequences, around 60% seen once. The V call is TRBV6-6, the J call TRBJ1-5; TRBD1 matches 7 bases. This receptor was obtained from a man aged 40-49 years with primary liver carcinoma and hepatitis B virus infection. The sequencing sample was made of peripheral blood. The CDR3 DNA follows: TGTGCCAACGGTGGGGCAGGGGGTAATCAGCCCCAGCATTTT. As protein: CANGGAGGNQPQHF.